This T cell receptor (beta chain) was recorded in a study of blood T cell repertoires in COVID-19. At the level of the study: The United States, Italy and Spain were the sources of the acute and convalescent COVID-19 samples. In each case, the material was cDNA or gDNA derived from T cells, B-cell-depleted T cells, or PBMCs.

Trimming removed 1 base from V and 6 bases from J; junction bases left unmatched: 3. Germline V gene sequence: CDR1 SGHNT, CDR2 YENEEA. This CDR3 region has 14 residues. Produced via immunoSEQ multiplex PCR; TCRdb's table is partial and in-frame only. The table shows 200,000 to 250,000 clones, with approximately 86% occurring only once. Sequenced material: peripheral blood. This chain connects TRBV11-3 to TRBJ2-7; 10 nucleotides agree with TRBD1. The TCR was taken from a woman between 45 and 60 years old with COVID-19, enrolled during active disease. CDR3 sequence (DNA): TGTGCCAGCAGCTTAGCCCGGACAGGGGGCGAGCAGTACTTC. This encodes CASSLARTGGEQYF.